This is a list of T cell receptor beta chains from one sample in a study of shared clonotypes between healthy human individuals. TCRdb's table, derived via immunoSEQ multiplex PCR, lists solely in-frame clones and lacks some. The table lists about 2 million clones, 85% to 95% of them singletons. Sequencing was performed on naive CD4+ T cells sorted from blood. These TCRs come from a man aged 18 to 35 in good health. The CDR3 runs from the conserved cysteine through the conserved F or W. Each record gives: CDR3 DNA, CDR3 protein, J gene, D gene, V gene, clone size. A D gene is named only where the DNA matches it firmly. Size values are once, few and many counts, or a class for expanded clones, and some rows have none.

DNA: TGTGCCAGCAGTGGCCCAGGGGGCACCCAAGAGACCCAGTACTTC; CDR3: CASSGPGGTQETQYF; J: TRBJ2-5; D: TRBD1; V: TRBV6-6; size: NA
DNA: TGTGCCATCAGTGAGATGGCGGATACGCAGTATTTT; CDR3: CAISEMADTQYF; J: TRBJ2-3; D: NA; V: TRBV10-3; size: NA
DNA: TGCGCCAGCAGCTTGACAGGGTTCTATGGCTACACCTTC; CDR3: CASSLTGFYGYTF; J: TRBJ1-2; D: NA; V: TRBV5-1; size: once
DNA: TGTGCCAGCTCACCGGGCCCTAACTACGAGCAGTACTTC; CDR3: CASSPGPNYEQYF; J: TRBJ2-7; D: NA; V: TRBV18; size: NA
DNA: TGTGCCAGCAGCCCCCCGGGACAGGGTTTTGGGCCCCAGCATTTT; CDR3: CASSPPGQGFGPQHF; J: TRBJ1-5; D: TRBD1; V: TRBV7-9; size: NA
DNA: TGTGCCAGTGAATACAGGGGGCAAGGCTACACCTTC; CDR3: CASEYRGQGYTF; J: TRBJ1-2; D: TRBD1; V: TRBV19; size: once
DNA: TGCGCCAGCAGTGAAACAACGAACACTGAAGCTTTCTTT; CDR3: CASSETTNTEAFF; J: TRBJ1-1; D: NA; V: TRBV10-1; size: few
DNA: TGTGCCAGCTCACCGACTGACAACTATGGCTACACCTTC; CDR3: CASSPTDNYGYTF; J: TRBJ1-2; D: NA; V: TRBV18; size: NA
DNA: TGTGCCATCAGGAACAGTACCTACGAGCAGTACTTC; CDR3: CAIRNSTYEQYF; J: TRBJ2-7; D: NA; V: TRBV10-3; size: once
DNA: TGTGCCAGCAGCTTGGACACTGAAGCTTTCTTT; CDR3: CASSLDTEAFF; J: TRBJ1-1; D: NA; V: TRBV7-9; size: NA
DNA: TGCGCCAGCAGCCAAGATCGACTAGCGTATCCCTACGAGCAGTACTTC; CDR3: CASSQDRLAYPYEQYF; J: TRBJ2-7; D: TRBD2; V: TRBV4-3; size: NA
DNA: TGTGCCAGCAGCTTAGGTTCCGGGGGGCACGTTACCTACGAGCAGTACTTC; CDR3: CASSLGSGGHVTYEQYF; J: TRBJ2-7; D: NA; V: TRBV7-2; size: NA
DNA: TGTGCCAGCAGTGAAGCGCGTCAAAGGGTTGAAGCTTTCTTT; CDR3: CASSEARQRVEAFF; J: TRBJ1-1; D: NA; V: TRBV2; size: NA
DNA: TGTGCCAGCAGTAGGACACCCAACACCGGGGAGCTGTTTTTT; CDR3: CASSRTPNTGELFF; J: TRBJ2-2; D: NA; V: TRBV28; size: NA
DNA: TGTGCCAGCAGTTTATGGTCAGGGGTCAATAGTCGGGGCTACACCTTC; CDR3: CASSLWSGVNSRGYTF; J: TRBJ1-2; D: NA; V: TRBV28; size: NA
DNA: TGTGCCAGCAGTGGGGGGCGGGGTGAAAAACTGTTTTTT; CDR3: CASSGGRGEKLFF; J: TRBJ1-4; D: NA; V: TRBV2; size: few
DNA: TGTGCCAGCAACCCGGGAGTTTACAATGAGCAGTTCTTC; CDR3: CASNPGVYNEQFF; J: TRBJ2-1; D: NA; V: TRBV2; size: once
DNA: TGTGCCTGGAGTGCAGCGGGAGTCCCCCAAGAGACCCAGTACTTC; CDR3: CAWSAAGVPQETQYF; J: TRBJ2-5; D: TRBD2; V: TRBV30; size: NA
DNA: TGCGCCAGCAGTGAGAACCGCAACACTGAAGCTTTCTTT; CDR3: CASSENRNTEAFF; J: TRBJ1-1; D: NA; V: TRBV10-1; size: NA
DNA: TGTGCCAGCTCACCACCGGGACTAGGGTTCCAAGATACGCAGTATTTT; CDR3: CASSPPGLGFQDTQYF; J: TRBJ2-3; D: TRBD2; V: TRBV18; size: once
DNA: TGTGCCAGCAGCTTGACAGGGGGCATTTATGAAAAACTGTTTTTT; CDR3: CASSLTGGIYEKLFF; J: TRBJ1-4; D: TRBD1; V: TRBV7-9; size: NA
DNA: TGCGCCAGCAGCGCAAACGGGGGGACAGCTGAAGCTTTCTTT; CDR3: CASSANGGTAEAFF; J: TRBJ1-1; D: TRBD1; V: TRBV5-1; size: NA
DNA: TGTGCCAGCAGTATAACAGGGGGCGAGCAGTACTTC; CDR3: CASSITGGEQYF; J: TRBJ2-7; D: TRBD1; V: TRBV2; size: NA
DNA: TGTGCCAGCAGTTACCATATCCAGCCCGCCTACGAGCAGTACTTC; CDR3: CASSYHIQPAYEQYF; J: TRBJ2-7; D: NA; V: TRBV6-5; size: NA
DNA: TGCGCCAGCAAGCGAGGGGCCCAGGGACAGCAAGAGACCCAGTACTTC; CDR3: CASKRGAQGQQETQYF; J: TRBJ2-5; D: TRBD1; V: TRBV10-1; size: NA
DNA: TGTGCCAGCAGCTCCGGGTGGGGGAATGAAAAACTGTTTTTT; CDR3: CASSSGWGNEKLFF; J: TRBJ1-4; D: NA; V: TRBV7-9; size: NA
DNA: TGTGCCAGCATCCGCCGATTTGACCGGTACCACACCTTC; CDR3: CASIRRFDRYHTF; J: TRBJ1-2; D: NA; V: TRBV28; size: NA
DNA: TGCGCCAGCAGCCAAGAACATGGCGGCCGCTATGGCTACACCTTC; CDR3: CASSQEHGGRYGYTF; J: TRBJ1-2; D: NA; V: TRBV4-3; size: NA
DNA: TGTGCCAGCAGCATCCTAGGATCAGATACGCAGTATTTT; CDR3: CASSILGSDTQYF; J: TRBJ2-3; D: NA; V: TRBV18; size: NA
DNA: TGTGCCAGTAGTATGGGGACTGTGATGAACACTGAAGCTTTCTTT; CDR3: CASSMGTVMNTEAFF; J: TRBJ1-1; D: NA; V: TRBV19; size: few
DNA: TGTGCCAGCAGCTTATTATTCGCGGGGAGCACAGATACGCAGTATTTT; CDR3: CASSLLFAGSTDTQYF; J: TRBJ2-3; D: NA; V: TRBV7-6; size: NA
DNA: TGTGCCAGCAGCTACGGGGATCGGTACGAGCAGTACTTC; CDR3: CASSYGDRYEQYF; J: TRBJ2-7; D: NA; V: TRBV5-4; size: once
DNA: TGCGCCAGCAGCCAAGGCCGGGTCTACGGGGCCACTGAAGCTTTCTTT; CDR3: CASSQGRVYGATEAFF; J: TRBJ1-1; D: NA; V: TRBV4-1; size: once
DNA: TGTGCCAGCAGCTTAGAAGCAGTTATAAACTATGGCTACACCTTC; CDR3: CASSLEAVINYGYTF; J: TRBJ1-2; D: NA; V: TRBV11-2; size: NA
DNA: TGTGCCAGCAGCCCCGAACAGGACAGGCTGAACACTGAAGCTTTCTTT; CDR3: CASSPEQDRLNTEAFF; J: TRBJ1-1; D: TRBD1; V: TRBV5-4; size: NA
DNA: TGCAGCGTTGAGAAGTCAGTCTCAGGAAACACCATATATTTT; CDR3: CSVEKSVSGNTIYF; J: TRBJ1-3; D: NA; V: TRBV29-1; size: once
DNA: TGCAGCGTTGGCGGGGGCTCTGGAAACACCATATATTTT; CDR3: CSVGGGSGNTIYF; J: TRBJ1-3; D: NA; V: TRBV29-1; size: NA
DNA: TGTGCCAGCAGGGTCGGCCTTCTAGCGCTAAGCACAGATACGCAGTATTTT; CDR3: CASRVGLLALSTDTQYF; J: TRBJ2-3; D: NA; V: TRBV2; size: once
DNA: TGTGCCAGCAGCTTTCAGGATCACTCACCCCTCCACTTT; CDR3: CASSFQDHSPLHF; J: TRBJ1-6; D: NA; V: TRBV7-8; size: NA
DNA: TGTGCCAGCAGCAAGAAGACAGGAAGCTCCTACGAGCAGTACTTC; CDR3: CASSKKTGSSYEQYF; J: TRBJ2-7; D: NA; V: TRBV6-6; size: NA
DNA: TGTGCCAGCAGTGCTACAGGCTTAGCTAACTATGGCTACACCTTC; CDR3: CASSATGLANYGYTF; J: TRBJ1-2; D: NA; V: TRBV27; size: NA
DNA: TGCGCCAGCAGCCCGCCAGGGGCTGAAGAGCAGTACTTC; CDR3: CASSPPGAEEQYF; J: TRBJ2-7; D: NA; V: TRBV5-1; size: NA
DNA: TGCGCCAGCAGCTTGGATTCCCTAGCGGAGAGGGAAGATACGCAGTATTTT; CDR3: CASSLDSLAEREDTQYF; J: TRBJ2-3; D: TRBD2; V: TRBV5-1; size: NA
DNA: TGCAGTGCTAGACAGGGGTACGAGCAGTACTTC; CDR3: CSARQGYEQYF; J: TRBJ2-7; D: NA; V: TRBV20-1; size: NA
DNA: TGTGCCAGCAGTTCTAAAACTTATACGCAGTATTTT; CDR3: CASSSKTYTQYF; J: TRBJ2-3; D: NA; V: TRBV6-5; size: NA
DNA: TGTGCCAGTCGACAGGGGGCGTGGGAGCAGTACTTC; CDR3: CASRQGAWEQYF; J: TRBJ2-7; D: TRBD1; V: TRBV2; size: NA
DNA: TGTGCCAGCAGTGATGGAGGGGTCGTCAGCTCCTACGAGCAGTACTTC; CDR3: CASSDGGVVSSYEQYF; J: TRBJ2-7; D: NA; V: TRBV6-1; size: NA